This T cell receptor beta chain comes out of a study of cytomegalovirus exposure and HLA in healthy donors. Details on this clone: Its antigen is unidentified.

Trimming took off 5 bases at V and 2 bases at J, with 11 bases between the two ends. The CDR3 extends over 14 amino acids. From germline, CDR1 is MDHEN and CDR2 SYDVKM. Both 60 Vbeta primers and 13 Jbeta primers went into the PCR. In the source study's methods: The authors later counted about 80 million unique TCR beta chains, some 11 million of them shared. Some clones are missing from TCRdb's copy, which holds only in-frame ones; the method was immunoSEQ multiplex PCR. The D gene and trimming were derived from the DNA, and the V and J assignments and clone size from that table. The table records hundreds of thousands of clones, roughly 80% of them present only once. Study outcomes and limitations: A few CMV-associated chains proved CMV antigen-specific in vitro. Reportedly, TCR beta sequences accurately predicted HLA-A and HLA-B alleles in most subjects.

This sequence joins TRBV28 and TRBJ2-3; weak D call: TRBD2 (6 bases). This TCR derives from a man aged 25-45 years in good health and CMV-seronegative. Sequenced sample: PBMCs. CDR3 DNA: TGTGCCAGCAGTACGGGACTTGCCACAGATACGCAGTATTTT. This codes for CASSTGLATDTQYF.